Listed below are T cell receptor beta chains from one sample, sequenced in a study of blood T cells in healthy people across ages. TCRdb re-derived calls from the 5' RACE reads in MiXCR, one entry per CDR3 protein. The sample yields over 700,000 distinct CDR3 sequences, less than 70% seen once. The specimen was blood. These receptors were taken from a man older than 75 in good health. The CDR3 runs from the conserved cysteine through the conserved F or W. The D gene is left open where the match is weak. A clone size is listed for some rows: how often the clone was seen (once, few, many), or a class if it is expanded.

size	D	V	J	DNA	CDR3
few	.	TRBV4-1	TRBJ1-1	TGCGCCAGCAGCCAAGTTATCAAGACCCGCGGTGAAGCTTTCTTT	CASSQVIKTRGEAFF
once	TRBD2	TRBV20-1	TRBJ2-3	TGCAGTGCTAGAGATCCACGGGGGGGTACGCAGTATTTT	CSARDPRGGTQYF
.	.	TRBV7-9	TRBJ1-5	TGTGCCAGCAGCTTAGTCACTCATCAGCCCCAGCATTTT	CASSLVTHQPQHF
.	TRBD1	TRBV5-1	TRBJ2-7	TGCGCCAGCAGCAAAACAGGGGGCTCCCACGAGCAGTACTTC	CASSKTGGSHEQYF
.	TRBD2	TRBV7-3	TRBJ2-1	TGCGCCAGCAGCTCCTTTGCCAGCGGGACGGGGAATGAGCAGTTCTTC	CASSSFASGTGNEQFF
.	TRBD1	TRBV5-1	TRBJ2-7	TGCGCCAGCGGCTTGACAGGGGGCAACGTCCGCAATGAGCAGTACTTC	CASGLTGGNVRNEQYF
.	TRBD1	TRBV6-1	TRBJ1-5	TGTGCCAGCAGTGGACAGGGTAACGATCAGCCCCAGCATTTT	CASSGQGNDQPQHF
.	TRBD1	TRBV15	TRBJ2-3	TGTGCCACCAGCAGAGATCCAGGGGGAAGCACAGATACGCAGTATTTT	CATSRDPGGSTDTQYF
.	.	TRBV9	TRBJ2-2	TGTGCCAGCAGCCCCTCGTTGGCTAGCACGAGCACCGGGGAGCTGTTTTTT	CASSPSLASTSTGELFF
.	TRBD1	TRBV5-1	TRBJ2-2	TGCGCCAGCAGCCTAACACTCCCGGGACAGGGAATGGTGAGCGGGGAGCTGTTTTTT	CASSLTLPGQGMVSGELFF
.	.	TRBV28	TRBJ2-1	TGTGCCAGCAGTTTTGTGGGAATTAGCAATGAGCAGTTCTTC	CASSFVGISNEQFF
.	.	TRBV10-3	TRBJ2-6	TGTGCCACCGGAAAACCGGGCGCTGGGGCCAACGTCCTGACTTTC	CATGKPGAGANVLTF
.	.	TRBV3-1	TRBJ2-7	TGTGCCAGCAGCCGATTGGAATCCTACGAGCAGTACTTC	CASSRLESYEQYF
.	.	TRBV12-3/TRBV12-4	TRBJ2-7	TGTGCCAGCAGTTCCGGGAGCTCCTACGGGCAGTACTTC	CASSSGSSYGQYF
.	.	TRBV9	TRBJ2-3	TGTGCCAGCAGCGTAGAGGGGTTTTACACAGGTACGCAGTATTTT	CASSVEGFYTGTQYF
.	TRBD2	TRBV7-9	TRBJ2-1	TGTGCCAGCAGCTTAGGCGGTGGAGCGGGAAGAGGGGATGAGCAGTTCTTC	CASSLGGGAGRGDEQFF
few	TRBD2	TRBV7-9	TRBJ2-3	TGTGCCAGCAGCTTACAGGCGGGACTAGGGCGTACGCAGTATTTT	CASSLQAGLGRTQYF
once	.	TRBV12-3/TRBV12-4	TRBJ1-2	TGTGCCAGCAGTGCCGACCGCTATGGCTACACCTTC	CASSADRYGYTF
.	.	TRBV20-1	TRBJ2-6	TGCAGTGCCAGGGACTTCCACTCTGGGGCCAACGTCCTGACTTTC	CSARDFHSGANVLTF
.	.	TRBV10-3	TRBJ2-7	TGTGCCATCAGTTCCCGGGACACCTACGAGCAGTACTTC	CAISSRDTYEQYF
.	TRBD2	TRBV12-5	TRBJ2-7	TGTGCTAGTGGTTTGGACCGGGACTATAGGTGCGAGCAGTACTTC	CASGLDRDYRCEQYF
.	.	TRBV6-2/TRBV6-3	TRBJ2-1	TGTGCCAGCAGCCCCACTTCCTCCTACGAGCAGTTCTTC	CASSPTSSYEQFF
.	.	TRBV3-1	TRBJ1-5	TGTGCCAGCAGCCAGGGTACGGTACGTCAGCCCCAGCATTTT	CASSQGTVRQPQHF
few	.	TRBV29-1	TRBJ2-1	TGCAGCGTCGCCCTAATGAATCGCAATGAGCAGTTCTTC	CSVALMNRNEQFF
.	.	TRBV2	TRBJ1-2	TGTGTCTTTGAACTGACAACGGATGGCTACACCTTC	CVFELTTDGYTF
.	.	TRBV29-1	TRBJ1-4	TGCAGCGTTGAAGGTCCAGGGACTAATGAAAAACTGTTTTTT	CSVEGPGTNEKLFF
.	.	TRBV12-3/TRBV12-4	TRBJ2-4	TGTGCCAGCAGTTTAGCGGGATTATCCAAAAACATTCAGTACTTC	CASSLAGLSKNIQYF
.	TRBD2	TRBV18	TRBJ2-5	TGTGCCAGCTCACCACTGGCTAGCGGGCGCCAAGAGACCCAGTACTTC	CASSPLASGRQETQYF
.	TRBD2	TRBV12-3/TRBV12-4	TRBJ2-1	TGTGCCAGCAGTCCCCAGGTTGTAGCGGGAGGGCCATTAAAGGATGAGCAGTTCTTC	CASSPQVVAGGPLKDEQFF
few	TRBD1	TRBV4-1	TRBJ1-1	TGCGCCAGCAGCATACGGACAGGCTTCCGCCCTGAAGCTTTCTTT	CASSIRTGFRPEAFF
.	.	TRBV6-5	TRBJ2-7	TGTGCCAGCAGTGACGCGCAGGGCAACTACGAGCAGTACTTC	CASSDAQGNYEQYF
few	.	TRBV20-1	TRBJ1-4	TGCAGTGCTAGAGATCCCGGGACAAGTAATGAAAAACTGTTTTTT	CSARDPGTSNEKLFF